This T cell receptor beta chain was identified during a study of blood T cell repertoires in COVID-19. Turning to the study itself: Acute and convalescent COVID-19 samples came from the United States, Italy and Spain. Sources were T cells, B-cell-depleted T cells, or PBMCs; the material itself was cDNA or gDNA.

Germline V gene lookup returns CDR1 SGDLS and CDR2 YYNGEE. Unmatched junction bases numbered 12, after V lost 2 bases and J lost 4 bases. The CDR3 contains 18 residues. In the original processing: Amplified reference gene primers provided the basis for estimating nucleated cell counts. Profiling relied on immunoSEQ multiplex PCR, and the TCRdb table lists in-frame clones only, not all of them. That table gives V, J and clone size, and the DNA gave D and trimming. The sample yields 200,000 to 250,000 clones, roughly 80% seen once. Sequencing was carried out using peripheral blood. This chain uses TRBV9 with TRBJ2-3; 11 positions agree with TRBD1. The receptor was isolated from a human donor in a cohort sampled during active COVID-19. The CDR3 coding sequence is TGTGCCAGCAGCGTGACCACACCGGGACAGGGGGGTCCAGATACGCAGTATTTT. As protein: CASSVTTPGQGGPDTQYF. Variable domain in full (rest from reference TRBV9 and TRBJ2-3): DSGVTQTPKHLITATGQRVTLRCSPRSGDLSVYWYQQSLDQGLQFLIQYYNGEERAKGNILERFSAQQFPDLHSELNLSSLELGDSALYFCASSVTTPGQGGPDTQYFGPGTRLTVL.